The rows below give T cell receptor beta chains drawn from one sample of a study of T cells in Graves' hyperthyroidism and ophthalmopathy. TCRdb independently ran MiXCR on the multiplex PCR reads; one entry per CDR3 protein. The table lists under 450,000 distinct CDR3 sequences, 17% of them singletons. Material: blood. These receptors all stem from a woman in her 30s with Graves' hyperthyroidism that later progressed to Graves' ophthalmopathy. Each CDR3 is given with its conserved first and last residue. D genes are given only for firm matches. Expanded clones are given a class, and other clones once, few, many or no size at all.

CDR3 length	clone size	V gene	J gene	D gene	CDR3 DNA	CDR3 protein
14	-	TRBV11-1	TRBJ1-2	-	TGTGCCAGCAGCCAAGATCAGACAGTCGCCTCCTACACCTTC	CASSQDQTVASYTF
18	-	TRBV4-1	TRBJ1-5	TRBD1	TGCGCCAGCAGCCAAGACAGGGGGCTTACCCCCCTTAATCAGCCCCAGCATTTT	CASSQDRGLTPLNQPQHF
14	many	TRBV27	TRBJ2-7	TRBD1	TGTGCCAGCAGTTGGGGACAGGGGGGCTACGAGCAGTACTTC	CASSWGQGGYEQYF
15	-	TRBV4-1	TRBJ1-3	-	TGCGCCAGCAGCCAAGCTGGCCTCTCTGGAAACACCATATATTTT	CASSQAGLSGNTIYF
12	-	TRBV5-6	TRBJ2-1	TRBD1	TGTGCCAGCAGCGAAGGGACAGCCGAGCAGTTCTTC	CASSEGTAEQFF
15	few	TRBV19	TRBJ2-5	TRBD2	TGTGCCAGTAGTATGACTAGCGGGAGGCAAGAGACCCAGTACTTC	CASSMTSGRQETQYF
13	many	TRBV20-1	TRBJ2-5	-	TGCAGTGCCTCTGGGGGACCGCAAGAGACCCAGTACTTC	CSASGGPQETQYF
17	-	TRBV6-1	TRBJ2-4	-	TGTGCCAGCGGTCGACCCTTCAGGTACCTAGCCAAAAACATTCAGTACTTC	CASGRPFRYLAKNIQYF
16	many	TRBV30	TRBJ2-7	TRBD1	TGTGCCTGGAGTCTTGACTCGACAGGGGGCGTCTACGAGCAGTACTTC	CAWSLDSTGGVYEQYF
13	many	TRBV29-1	TRBJ1-2	-	TGCAGCGTTGGCTTACAGGGCTACTATGGCTACACCTTC	CSVGLQGYYGYTF
16	-	TRBV5-4	TRBJ1-2	-	TGTGCCAGCAGCTCTGGGACGGGGTCCACTAACTATGGCTACACCTTC	CASSSGTGSTNYGYTF
13	many	TRBV5-4	TRBJ1-2	-	TGTGCCAGCAGCTTGGATGGGGACGAGGGCTACACCTTC	CASSLDGDEGYTF
15	few	TRBV10-2	TRBJ1-2	-	TGTGCCAGCAGTGAGACCAGGGTAGATAACTATGGCTACACCTTC	CASSETRVDNYGYTF
13	few	TRBV7-9	TRBJ2-5	-	TGTGCCAGCAGCTCCGACCCGTGGGAGACCCAGTACTTC	CASSSDPWETQYF
18	few	TRBV7-8	TRBJ1-3	-	TGTGCCAGCAGCTTTGCAATCCCGGATGCCTATTCTGGAAACACCATATATTTT	CASSFAIPDAYSGNTIYF
14	-	TRBV20-1	TRBJ2-1	-	TGCAGTGCTAGAGAAAGACACCTTTACAATGAGCAGTTCTTC	CSARERHLYNEQFF
14	-	TRBV7-9	TRBJ2-3	TRBD1	TGTGCCAGCAGCACGACAGGGTGGGCGAGTACGCAGTATTTT	CASSTTGWASTQYF
15	many	TRBV12-3/TRBV12-4	TRBJ2-5	-	TGTGCCAGCACCCCGACTATCACGGGTCAAGAGACCCAGTACTTC	CASTPTITGQETQYF
15	few	TRBV27	TRBJ2-7	TRBD2	TGTGCCAGCAGTTCCTTAGCGGGAGTAACGTACGAGCAGTACTTC	CASSSLAGVTYEQYF
15	many	TRBV7-9	TRBJ2-1	TRBD2	TGTGCCAGCAGCCAGCGGGCGGGAGGTCCCGATGAGCAGTTCTTC	CASSQRAGGPDEQFF
15	many	TRBV5-1	TRBJ2-7	TRBD1	TGCGCCAGCAGCACCTTGGACAGGACCACCTACGAGCAGTACTTC	CASSTLDRTTYEQYF
17	many	TRBV27	TRBJ2-7	-	TGTGCCAGCAGTTTATCCCCCCGAGTAGGGGAGGCTTACGAGCAGTACTTC	CASSLSPRVGEAYEQYF
10	few	TRBV20-1	TRBJ2-1	-	TGCAGTGCTAAGACGAAAAAGCAGTTCTTC	CSAKTKKQFF
13	-	TRBV27	TRBJ1-2	-	TGTGCCAGCAGTTTAATCGGGGGCCGGGGCTACACCTTC	CASSLIGGRGYTF
16	-	TRBV6-5	TRBJ1-2	TRBD1	TGTGCCAGCAGTTACGGAGGACAGGATCTTTCGTATGGCTACACCTTC	CASSYGGQDLSYGYTF
16	-	TRBV19	TRBJ2-6	-	TGTGCCAGTAGTATAGACCACTTCGGCCCGGCCAACGTCCTGACTTTC	CASSIDHFGPANVLTF
14	many	TRBV25-1	TRBJ1-6	-	TGTGCCAGCAGTTCAGGCTTTAGGAATTCACCCCTCCACTTT	CASSSGFRNSPLHF
16	-	TRBV7-8	TRBJ2-5	TRBD2	TGTGCCAGCAGCTTAGTCACTAGCGGTCCTCAAGAGACCCAGTACTTC	CASSLVTSGPQETQYF
14	many	TRBV6-5	TRBJ2-7	TRBD2	TGTGCCAGCAGTTATAGTCTAGCGGGCTACGAGCAGTACTTC	CASSYSLAGYEQYF
12	-	TRBV20-1	TRBJ2-5	TRBD1	TGCAGTGCGGACAGGGGGCTCGAGACCCAGTACTTC	CSADRGLETQYF
13	-	TRBV3-1	TRBJ2-2	TRBD1	TGTGCCAGCAGCCAGAGGGGGCCCGGGGAGCTGTTTTTT	CASSQRGPGELFF
13	many	TRBV20-1	TRBJ2-3	TRBD2	TGCAGTGCGTTTTGGCGGGAGGCGAATACGCAGTATTTT	CSAFWREANTQYF
13	few	TRBV7-9	TRBJ2-1	-	TGTGCCAGCAGTATGGAGGCCTACAATGAGCAGTTCTTC	CASSMEAYNEQFF
15	many	TRBV28	TRBJ2-1	-	TGTGCCAGCAGTTTATCCCGGAGTACCTACAATGAGCAGTTCTTC	CASSLSRSTYNEQFF
14	-	TRBV20-1	TRBJ1-2	TRBD1	TGCAGTGCGGCCTACAGGGGGAATAACTATGGCTACACCTTC	CSAAYRGNNYGYTF
18	-	TRBV6-9	TRBJ2-5	TRBD1	TGTGCCAGCAGTTTTGGACAGGGTGCACGAGGGGCAAGAGAGACCCAGTACTTC	CASSFGQGARGARETQYF
16	few	TRBV20-1	TRBJ2-3	TRBD2	TGCAGTGCTACTCCCCAGCGGGGGGCTAGCACAGATACGCAGTATTTT	CSATPQRGASTDTQYF
14	-	TRBV25-1	TRBJ1-6	-	TGTGCCAGCAGTGATCCAGAAACTAATTCACCCTTCCACTTT	CASSDPETNSPFHF
16	few	TRBV20-1	TRBJ2-4	-	TGCAGTGCTAGCTCGTTGGAACGGCGGGTCAAAAACATTCAGTACTTC	CSASSLERRVKNIQYF
16	few	TRBV18	TRBJ1-3	TRBD1	TGTGCCAGCTCACCGTCGACAGGGAACTCTGGAAACACCATATATTTT	CASSPSTGNSGNTIYF
14	-	TRBV20-1	TRBJ1-1	-	TGCAGTGCTAGCAAGTGGGTGTTGGGCACTGAAGCTTGCTTT	CSASKWVLGTEACF
14	many	TRBV27	TRBJ2-7	-	TGTGCCAGCAGTTTATCGGGCAGAAACTACGAGCAGTACTTC	CASSLSGRNYEQYF
15	many	TRBV5-6	TRBJ1-2	-	TGTGCCAGCAGCTTGGATGCCGGGATCTACTATGGCTACACCTTC	CASSLDAGIYYGYTF
14	many	TRBV20-1	TRBJ1-1	-	TGCAGTGCCAAAACAGGGTCAGGAGTTACCGAAGCTTTCTTT	CSAKTGSGVTEAFF